Listed below are T cell receptor beta chains from one sample, sequenced in a study of cytomegalovirus exposure and HLA in healthy donors. Sequencing used immunoSEQ multiplex PCR; TCRdb keeps in-frame clones, though not all of them. The sample yields over 100,000 clones, 64% seen once. The specimen sequenced was PBMCs. Source of these receptors: a woman aged 40-49 years in good health and CMV-seronegative. Each CDR3 is given with its conserved first and last residue. D genes are given only for firm matches. Clone size is shown for a subset of rows, as once, few, many or a class of expanded clone.

v_gene	d_gene	j_gene	abundance	CDR3nt	CDR3aa
TRBV27	TRBD1	TRBJ2-7	NA	TGTGCCAGCAGTAGACAGGGTCCCCTGCCATACGAGCAGTACTTC	CASSRQGPLPYEQYF
TRBV30	TRBD1	TRBJ2-7	NA	TGTGCCTCCCTGGACAGGGGGTCGTCCTACGAGCAGTACTTC	CASLDRGSSYEQYF
TRBV5-6	NA	TRBJ2-5	NA	TGTGCCAGCAGCTTGGCGGAGGACAGAAGGGACTTC	CASSLAEDRRDF
TRBV7-2	TRBD1	TRBJ1-2	NA	TGTGCCAGCAGCTTAGCTGGGACAGGGGGAAGTGAAGGCTACACCTTC	CASSLAGTGGSEGYTF
TRBV29-1	NA	TRBJ2-1	few	TGCAGCGTTGGCTTCCGCGCCCTTAATGAGCAGTTCTTC	CSVGFRALNEQFF
TRBV7-9	NA	TRBJ1-1	once	TGTGCCAGCAGGACAGGTACCACGAACACTGAAGCTTTCTTT	CASRTGTTNTEAFF
TRBV19	TRBD2	TRBJ2-7	few	TGTGCCAGTAGTGGGGGACTAGCACGTTCCGAGCAGTACTTC	CASSGGLARSEQYF
TRBV30	NA	TRBJ1-3	NA	TGTGCCTGGAGTGCACAGATCCGGATATATTTT	CAWSAQIRIYF
TRBV5-1	NA	TRBJ2-1	NA	TGCGCCAGCAGCTTGGGGGGCGCCGGCTACAATGAGCAGTTCTTC	CASSLGGAGYNEQFF
TRBV19	NA	TRBJ1-2	NA	TGTGCCAGTAGTGTTCGGGACTATGGCTACACCTTC	CASSVRDYGYTF
TRBV5-1	TRBD1	TRBJ1-1	NA	TGCGCCAGCAGCTTGGGGACAGGGGCTCTGGTAGCCCAGAACACTGAAGCTTTCTTT	CASSLGTGALVAQNTEAFF
TRBV10-2	NA	TRBJ2-1	NA	TGCGCCAGCAGTGGGCAGGGGTCGTTCTTCAATGAGCAGTTCTTC	CASSGQGSFFNEQFF
TRBV20-1	NA	TRBJ1-1	NA	TGCAGTGCCCAGGGTGGGACTGAAGATTTCTTT	CSAQGGTEDFF
TRBV15	NA	TRBJ1-2	NA	TGTGCCACCAGCCAGTCTGTATATGGCTACACCTTC	CATSQSVYGYTF
TRBV7-9	NA	TRBJ1-1	NA	TGTGCCAGCAGCTTATCGGTGGGCGGGAGCACTGAAGCTTTCTTT	CASSLSVGGSTEAFF
TRBV27	NA	TRBJ1-1	NA	TGTGCCAGCAGTTTGATCATGGGAGGCGTTGACACTGAAGCTTTCTTT	CASSLIMGGVDTEAFF
TRBV10-3	TRBD2	TRBJ2-3	NA	TGTGCCATCAGTGAGCTAGCGGGGCGCCGGGATACGCAGTATTTT	CAISELAGRRDTQYF
TRBV4-1	TRBD2	TRBJ2-1	NA	TGCGCCAGCAGCCGAGGACTAGCGGGGGGGTCCCCCTCCTACAATGAGCAGTTCTTC	CASSRGLAGGSPSYNEQFF
TRBV14	NA	TRBJ2-7	NA	TGTGCCAGCAGCCAGGGGCTCACCTACGAGCAGTACTTC	CASSQGLTYEQYF
TRBV30	NA	TRBJ2-1	NA	TGTGCCTGGAGGGTGGACAGTTACAATGAGCAGTTCTTC	CAWRVDSYNEQFF
TRBV19	TRBD1	TRBJ1-2	NA	TGTGCCAGTAGTATAGGGGACAGGATTACCAACTATGGCTACACCTTC	CASSIGDRITNYGYTF
TRBV30	TRBD2	TRBJ2-7	NA	TGTGCCTGGAGCCGACAGGGAAGACTAGCGGGGACCTACGAGCAGTACTTC	CAWSRQGRLAGTYEQYF
TRBV7-9	NA	TRBJ1-2	NA	TGTGCCAGCAGCGGTACCGGGGGGGTTTACTATGGCTACACCTTC	CASSGTGGVYYGYTF
TRBV4-2	NA	TRBJ1-1	NA	TGTGCCAGCAGCCAAGGGGGCGCAGACACTGAAGCTTTCTTT	CASSQGGADTEAFF
TRBV5-6	NA	TRBJ1-2	NA	TGTGCCAGCAGCTCGGGGTCCCTCAACTATGGCTACACCTTC	CASSSGSLNYGYTF
TRBV6-6	NA	TRBJ1-2	NA	TGTGCCAGCATTAGGGGGGGACCCAACTATGGCTACACCTTC	CASIRGGPNYGYTF
TRBV7-2	NA	TRBJ2-1	few	TGTGCCAGCAGCTCACCTCGTCGCCGGGAGCAGTTCTTC	CASSSPRRREQFF
TRBV7-2	TRBD1	TRBJ1-5	NA	TGTGCCAGCAGCACCGGGGACAGGCGAGCAGAAGATTACAATCAGCCCCAGCATTTT	CASSTGDRRAEDYNQPQHF
TRBV6-1	TRBD1	TRBJ1-6	NA	TGTGCCAGCAGTGAAGGGACAGGTTCGCCTAATTCACCCCTCCACTTT	CASSEGTGSPNSPLHF
TRBV30	NA	TRBJ1-3	NA	TGTGCCTGGAGGGTGCGGGGGGCCTCTGGAAACACCATATATTTT	CAWRVRGASGNTIYF
TRBV7-9	TRBD2	TRBJ2-1	NA	TGTGCCAGCAGCTTAGTGTCCGGGACTAGTGGGTTCAGTGAGCAGTTCTTC	CASSLVSGTSGFSEQFF
TRBV5-4	TRBD2	TRBJ2-5	NA	TGTGCCAGCAGCCCCCTGACTAGCGGGGCGGCCGGGGAGACCCAGTACTTC	CASSPLTSGAAGETQYF
TRBV18	TRBD2	TRBJ2-7	NA	TGTGCCAGCTCACCCCCGGGGGGGGCGAGCGCCTACGAGCAGTACTTC	CASSPPGGASAYEQYF
TRBV18	NA	TRBJ2-7	NA	TGTGCCAGCTCACCAAAGCAGGGTTTCTCCTACGAGCAGTACTTC	CASSPKQGFSYEQYF
TRBV28	NA	TRBJ2-5	NA	TGTGCCAGCAGTTTGACCGGGTCGCAAGAGACCCAGTACTTC	CASSLTGSQETQYF
TRBV19	NA	TRBJ2-1	once	TGTGCCAGTAGTATTAGGGGGGACAGATTCAATGAGCAGTTCTTC	CASSIRGDRFNEQFF
TRBV7-9	NA	TRBJ1-1	NA	TGTGCCAGCCGAGGGGGGGTGAACACTGAAGCTTTCTTT	CASRGGVNTEAFF
TRBV19	NA	TRBJ1-5	NA	TGTGCCAGTAGGAGGGAAGTTGGTCAGCCCCAGCATTTT	CASRREVGQPQHF
TRBV5-4	TRBD1	TRBJ1-2	NA	TGTGCCAGCAGCCTTTTTACAGGGGCGGCGAACTATGGCTACACCTTC	CASSLFTGAANYGYTF
TRBV4-2	TRBD2	TRBJ2-5	few	TGTGCCAGCAGCCAAGGTTTAGCGGGCCCAGAGACCCAGTACTTC	CASSQGLAGPETQYF
TRBV7-2	NA	TRBJ2-3	few	TGTGCCAGCAGCCGGAGGGATACGCAGTATTTT	CASSRRDTQYF
TRBV11-2	TRBD2	TRBJ2-3	few	TGTGCCAGCAGCACCGGGACTAGCGGGGGAGGAACAGATACGCAGTATTTT	CASSTGTSGGGTDTQYF
TRBV10-3	NA	TRBJ1-1	NA	TGTGCCATCAGTGAGTCGGGTTCGGGGGTGACTGAAGCTTTCTTT	CAISESGSGVTEAFF
TRBV10-3	TRBD1	TRBJ2-3	NA	TGTGCCATCAGTGGGGGACAGGGGAAAGATACGCAGTATTTT	CAISGGQGKDTQYF
TRBV20-1	TRBD1	TRBJ1-2	NA	TGCAGCAAGGGGGCGGGGGGCTACACCTTC	CSKGAGGYTF